The present T cell receptor beta chain was sequenced within a study of patients and donors after allogeneic stem cell transplantation. Trimming left V 1 base short and J 13 bases short, with 11 bases between. The CDR3 is made up of 11 amino acids. The V gene's germline CDR1 is SGHKS and CDR2 YYEKEE (reference sequence). From the RT-PCR reads, TCRdb called clonotypes with MiXCR, one entry per CDR3 protein. The top ten clones hold roughly 6% of a sample with about 960,000 distinct CDR3 sequences, roughly 17% of them seen once. V usage is TRBV5-5 and J usage is TRBJ1-2; no definite D call. The sequenced sample consisted of blood, either unsorted or a sorted T cell fraction (not recorded which). This clonotype was sampled from a human donor who was either an allogeneic HSCT recipient or a stem cell or donor lymphocyte infusion donor (not recorded which). It is not recorded whose cells these are; they may come from a transplant donor. This CDR3 reads CASSLKGEATF. In DNA form, the CDR3 reads TGTGCCAGCAGCTTGAAGGGCGAAGCCACCTTC.